This TCR beta chain was obtained from a study of T cell repertoires in cytomegalovirus infection. Study-wide points: HLA-C-restricted, CMV-specific TCR beta clonotypes were dominant ex vivo.

Via MiXCR, TCRdb re-called the reads, giving one row per CDR3 protein. The sample includes 310,000 or so distinct CDR3 sequences, roughly 25% of them seen just once. This clonotype was seen repeatedly, ten times or more. Its antigen is as yet unknown. This CDR3 has 12 amino acids. Germline assignment: CDR1 SEHNR and CDR2 FQNEAQ (reference sequence). J gave up 11 bases and V 3 bases, and 4 bases lay outside the gene matches. The chain recombines TRBV7-9 with TRBJ2-1, with 7 positions matching TRBD2. The TCR originated in a human donor in good health (CMV status not recorded). Some clones in this sample may be carry-over from other donors' samples. The sample in question was cultured PBMCs, obtained from culture after CMV antigen stimulation. This chain's CDR3 is CASSLGGSQQFF. Written as DNA, the CDR3 is TGTGCCAGCAGCTTGGGGGGGAGTCAGCAGTTCTTC.